The clone carrying this T cell receptor beta chain was detected a few times. Its antigen is not known. This beta chain is a stray read from a library made for alpha chains; its abundance is not meaningful. J was trimmed by 3 bases and V by 10 bases; bases with no gene match: 7. Per the germline V gene, CDR1 is SNHLY and CDR2 is FYNNEI. The CDR3 totals 14 residues. TCRdb fed the 5' RACE reads into MiXCR, producing one record per CDR3 protein. The data show 370 or so distinct CDR3 sequences, 25% to 30% seen once. Sample time point: blood at routine non-recurrence follow-up after resection. These data come from a study of spatial heterogeneity in lung cancer. General study findings and limits: Blood showed ubiquitous tumor TCRs more often at resection than at routine follow-up.

The sequencing used PBMCs, collected at follow-up. This chain connects TRBV2 to TRBJ2-2; the match to TRBD1 covers 8 bases. This receptor was obtained from a male donor with early-stage non-small cell lung cancer. CDR3 loop: CATSEDRDTGELFF. In nucleotides, the CDR3 is TGTGCCACCTCTGAGGACAGGGACACCGGGGAGCTGTTTTTT. The entire variable domain, with the rest obtained from reference TRBV2 and TRBJ2-2, is as follows: EPEVTQTPSHQVTQMGQEVILRCVPISNHLYFYWYRQILGQKVEFLVSFYNNEISEKSEIFDDQFSVERPDGSNFTLKIRSTKLEDSAMYFCATSEDRDTGELFFGEGSRLTVL.